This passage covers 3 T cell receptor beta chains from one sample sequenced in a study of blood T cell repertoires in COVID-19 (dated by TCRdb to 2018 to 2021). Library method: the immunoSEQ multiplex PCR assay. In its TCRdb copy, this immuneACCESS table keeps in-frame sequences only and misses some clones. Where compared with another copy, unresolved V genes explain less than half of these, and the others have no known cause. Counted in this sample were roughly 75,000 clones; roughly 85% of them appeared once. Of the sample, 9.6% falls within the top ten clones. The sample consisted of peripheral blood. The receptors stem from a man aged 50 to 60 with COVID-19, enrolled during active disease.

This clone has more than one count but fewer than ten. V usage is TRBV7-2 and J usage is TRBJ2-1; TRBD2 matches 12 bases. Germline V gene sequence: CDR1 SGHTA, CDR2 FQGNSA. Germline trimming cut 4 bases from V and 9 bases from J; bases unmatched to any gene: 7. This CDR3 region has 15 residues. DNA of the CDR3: TGTGCCAGCAGCTCTGGACTAGCGGGACAAGGTGAGCAGTTCTTC. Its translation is CASSSGLAGQGEQFF. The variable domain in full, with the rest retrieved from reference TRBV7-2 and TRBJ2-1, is GAGVSQSPSNKVTEKGKDVELRCDPISGHTALYWYRQSLGQGLEFLIYFQGNSAPDKSGLPSDRFSAERTGGSVSTLTIQRTQQEDSAVYLCASSSGLAGQGEQFFGPGTRLTVL.

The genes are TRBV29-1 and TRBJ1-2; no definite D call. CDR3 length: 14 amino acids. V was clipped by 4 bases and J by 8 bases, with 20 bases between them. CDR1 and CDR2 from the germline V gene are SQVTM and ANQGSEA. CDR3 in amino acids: CSVGWMRAEIGYTF. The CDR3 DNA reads TGCAGCGTTGGCTGGATGAGGGCAGAGATCGGCTACACCTTC. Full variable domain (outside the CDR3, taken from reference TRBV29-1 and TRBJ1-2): SAVISQKPSRDICQRGTSLTIQCQVDSQVTMMFWYRQQPGQSLTLIATANQGSEATYESGFVIDKFPISRPNLTFSTLTVSNMSPEDSSIYLCSVGWMRAEIGYTFGSGTRLTVV.

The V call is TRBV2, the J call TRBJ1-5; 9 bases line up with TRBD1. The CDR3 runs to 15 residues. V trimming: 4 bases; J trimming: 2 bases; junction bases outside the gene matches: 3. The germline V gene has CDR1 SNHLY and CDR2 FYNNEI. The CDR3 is CASSVQGAGNQPQHF. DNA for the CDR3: TGTGCCAGCAGTGTACAGGGGGCTGGCAATCAGCCCCAGCATTTT.